Shown below are 20 T cell receptor beta chains from a single sample sequenced in a study of patients and donors after allogeneic stem cell transplantation. Each CDR3 protein gets one entry after TCRdb re-called the RT-PCR reads with MiXCR. Here the sample spans roughly 250,000 distinct CDR3 sequences, 14% being singletons. Input material: blood, either unsorted or a sorted T cell fraction (not recorded which). These receptors all stem from a human donor who was either an allogeneic HSCT recipient or a stem cell or donor lymphocyte infusion donor (not recorded which). It is not recorded whose cells these are; they may come from a transplant donor.

This clonotype was counted between two and nine times. The chain combines TRBV12-3 or TRBV12-4 with TRBJ1-1; D may be TRBD1 (6 bases). Trimming left V 3 bases short and J 3 bases short, with 11 bases between. The CDR3 is 14 amino acids. The CDR3: CASSFGQGYTEAFF. CDR3 nucleotide sequence: TGTGCCAGCAGTTTCGGCCAGGGGTACACTGAAGCTTTCTTT.

This clonotype was seen ten or more times. The chain recombines TRBV20-1 with TRBJ2-7; a possible D gene is TRBD2 (5 bases). The length of the CDR3 is 14 residues. The germline V gene encodes CDR1 DFQATT and CDR2 SNEGSKA (reference sequence). V lost 3 bases to trimming and J lost 0 bases, with 12 bases between them. The CDR3 sequence is CSASSLGSSYEQYF. CDR3 in DNA: TGCAGTGCTAGTAGTTTAGGGAGCTCCTACGAGCAGTACTTC.

The sample holds many counts of this clonotype. The chain combines TRBV7-2 with TRBJ1-5; no clear D gene. Trimming cost V 1 base and J 9 bases, with 7 bases left between them. There are 12 residues in the CDR3. Germline CDR1 reads SGHTA; CDR2 reads FQGNSA. The chain's CDR3 is CASSLEAGPQHF. The DNA for the CDR3 is TGTGCCAGCAGCTTAGAAGCAGGGCCCCAGCATTTT. Supplemented by reference TRBV7-2 and TRBJ1-5, the full variable domain reads GAGVSQSPSNKVTEKGKDVELRCDPISGHTALYWYRQSLGQGLEFLIYFQGNSAPDKSGLPSDRFSAERTGGSVSTLTIQRTQQEDSAVYLCASSLEAGPQHFGDGTRLSIL.

The rearrangement uses TRBV2 and TRBJ2-5; TRBD2 is a possible D gene (5 bases). Germline V gene lookup returns CDR1 SNHLY and CDR2 FYNNEI. This CDR3 is 11 amino acids long. V shed 7 bases and J shed 5 bases, with 8 bases lying between them. CDR3 residues: CASMREETQYF. DNA of the CDR3: TGTGCCAGCATGAGGGAGGAGACCCAGTACTTC.

This clonotype occurred many times. V usage is TRBV4-1 and J usage is TRBJ1-1, with D perhaps matching TRBD1 (5 bases). CDR3 length: 12 residues. Germline values: CDR1 MGHRA, CDR2 YSYEKL. The V and J ends lost 0 bases and 11 bases respectively, with 10 bases between them. This chain's CDR3 is CASSQEAGPAFF. The CDR3, as DNA: TGCGCCAGCAGCCAAGAGGCAGGGCCGGCTTTCTTT.

DNA of the CDR3: TGTGCCAGCAGCCAGACCCATAGGGTCTACACCTTC. Amino acid sequence: CASSQTHRVYTF. V and J are TRBV3-1 and TRBJ1-2; D remains ambiguous. The CDR3 contains 12 residues. Per germline, CDR1 LGHDT and CDR2 YNNKEL (reference sequence). V was clipped by 3 bases and J by 10 bases, with 12 bases between them.

CDR3 nucleotides: TGTGCCAGCAGTGTTCAAATGCCCTCCTCTGGAAACACCATATATTTT. Protein sequence: CASSVQMPSSGNTIYF. The chain joins TRBV2 to TRBJ1-3; D ambiguous. The CDR3 contains 16 residues. Germline values: CDR1 SNHLY, CDR2 FYNNEI. V lost 4 bases to trimming and J lost 0 bases, with 13 bases between them.

The chain recombines TRBV20-1 with TRBJ2-5, with a weak D call TRBD2 (8 bases). The V end lost 3 bases, the J end lost 5 bases, and 25 bases lay between the germline ends. Looked up from germline, CDR1 is DFQATT and CDR2 is SNEGSKA (reference sequence). This CDR3 is 17 amino acids long. In DNA form, the CDR3 reads TGCAGTGCTAGGAGGGGGCCTAGCGGGCCCAAGACGGAGACCCAGTACTTC. The encoded protein is CSARRGPSGPKTETQYF.

V gene TRBV7-8 combines with J gene TRBJ1-5; 10 positions match TRBD1. The germline gives CDR1 SGHVS, CDR2 FQNEAQ. With 2 bases clipped from V and 3 bases from J, the junction kept 10 bases outside the gene matches. CDR3 length: 18 amino acids. For the CDR3, the DNA is TGTGCCAGCAGCTTACGACAGGGGGCTACTGGGTACAATCAGCCCCAGCATTTT. Translated, it gives CASSLRQGATGYNQPQHF.

The chain joins TRBV2 to TRBJ2-7, with TRBD2 identical over 15 bases. Germline CDR1 SNHLY, CDR2 FYNNEI. J lost 6 bases, V lost 9 bases, and 0 bases had no gene match. There are 12 residues in the CDR3. This CDR3 is CARGLAGGEQYF. The DNA for the CDR3 is TGTGCCAGGGGACTAGCGGGGGGCGAGCAGTACTTC. Full variable domain (outside the CDR3, taken from reference TRBV2 and TRBJ2-7): EPEVTQTPSHQVTQMGQEVILRCVPISNHLYFYWYRQILGQKVEFLVSFYNNEISEKSEIFDDQFSVERPDGSNFTLKIRSTKLEDSAMYFCARGLAGGEQYFGPGTRLTVT.

J is TRBJ2-4 and V is TRBV7-6, with D possibly matching TRBD1 (7 bases). The V end was cut by 1 base, the J end by 2 bases, with 15 bases between. Looked up from germline, CDR1 is SGHVS and CDR2 is FNYEAQ. The CDR3 loop spans 17 amino acids. This CDR3 reads CASSLEWAGGTKNIQYF. In DNA, the CDR3 is TGTGCCAGCAGCTTAGAATGGGCAGGGGGGACCAAAAACATTCAGTACTTC.

Ten or more counts support this clonotype. The genes are TRBV4-1 and TRBJ1-3; no clear D gene. Trimming removed 2 bases from V and 0 bases from J, with 8 bases in between. CDR1 and CDR2 (germline): MGHRA, YSYEKL. The CDR3 totals 15 residues. The CDR3 is CASSQLDLSGNTIYF. The CDR3 DNA follows: TGCGCCAGCAGCCAACTGGACCTCTCTGGAAACACCATATATTTT.

The CDR3 region has the DNA TGTGCCAGCAGCCTGACAGGGGGGGATAATGAAAAACTGTTTTTT. Translating gives CASSLTGGDNEKLFF. This chain uses TRBV7-9 with TRBJ1-4, with TRBD1 identical over 9 bases. The CDR3 is 15 amino acids. CDR1 and CDR2 (germline): SEHNR, FQNEAQ (reference sequence). The V gene end was trimmed by 5 bases and the J gene end by 4 bases; junction bases not matched to a gene: 5.

This clonotype was observed many times. The gene calls are TRBV6-2 or TRBV6-3 and TRBJ2-2; TRBD2 aligns across 7 bases. The CDR3 runs to 14 residues. Germline lookup yields CDR1 MNHEY and CDR2 SVGEGT. The V and J ends lost 7 bases and 0 bases, in that order; junction bases with no gene match: 2. The CDR3 DNA reads as TGTGCCAGCAAGCGGGAAACGAACACCGGGGAGCTGTTTTTT. It translates to CASKRETNTGELFF.

The rearrangement links TRBV12-5 to TRBJ2-1, with D possibly called TRBD1 or TRBD2 (5 bases each). The V gene lost 1 base and the J gene lost 8 bases, with 12 bases spanning the gap. The CDR3 has 14 residues. CDR1 and CDR2 from the germline V gene are LGHNT and FRNRAP. The CDR3 protein is CASGLANRGDEQFF. The CDR3 bases are TGTGCTAGTGGTTTGGCAAATAGGGGAGATGAGCAGTTCTTC.

This clonotype occurred once. This chain joins TRBV7-2 and TRBJ2-7, with a weak D call TRBD2 (6 bases). V dropped 1 base and J dropped 0 bases, with 13 bases sitting between them. Per the germline V gene, CDR1 is SGHTA and CDR2 is FQGNSA. The CDR3 has 16 amino acids. DNA of the CDR3: TGTGCCAGCAGCTTAGATGGCGGGGAGTCCTCCTACGAGCAGTACTTC. Translated, it gives CASSLDGGESSYEQYF.

This clonotype was observed a few times. The chain combines TRBV7-2 with TRBJ1-4; D is unresolved. CDR1 and CDR2 (germline): SGHTA, FQGNSA. This CDR3 spans 15 amino acids. V lost 2 bases to trimming and J lost 0 bases, with 7 bases between them. The CDR3 DNA reads TGTGCCAGCAGCTTAATTCCTGCAACTAATGAAAAACTGTTTTTT. Translated, it gives CASSLIPATNEKLFF.

This clonotype was detected many times. The J gene is TRBJ2-3, the V gene TRBV5-1; 7 bases align to TRBD2. CDR1 is SGHRS, CDR2 YFSETQ, per germline. The trim removed 2 bases at V and 2 bases at J, leaving 8 bases unmatched. This CDR3 is built from 16 residues. The CDR3 region has the DNA TGCGCCAGCAGCTTCGGGAGAGCGGGATCCACAGATACGCAGTATTTT. This codes for CASSFGRAGSTDTQYF.

This clonotype showed up many times. The chain recombines TRBV6-2 or TRBV6-3 with TRBJ2-4, with TRBD1 identical over 10 bases. Germline CDR1 reads MNHEY; CDR2 reads SVGEGT. Unmatched junction bases numbered 8, after V lost 6 bases and J lost 6 bases. The CDR3 totals 15 residues. DNA of the CDR3: TGTGCCAGCAGCCAAGGACAGGGGGTGAGAAACATTCAGTACTTC. As protein: CASSQGQGVRNIQYF.

The rearrangement uses TRBV7-8 and TRBJ1-4, with 9 nucleotides matching TRBD1. V was pared by 4 bases and J by 0 bases, with 6 bases of the junction left unmatched. This CDR3 has 17 amino acids. The V gene's germline CDR1 is SGHVS and CDR2 FQNEAQ. The CDR3 nucleotides are TGTGCCAGCAGCTCTGGACAGGGGACAGCAACTAATGAAAAACTGTTTTTT. Translation gives CASSSGQGTATNEKLFF.